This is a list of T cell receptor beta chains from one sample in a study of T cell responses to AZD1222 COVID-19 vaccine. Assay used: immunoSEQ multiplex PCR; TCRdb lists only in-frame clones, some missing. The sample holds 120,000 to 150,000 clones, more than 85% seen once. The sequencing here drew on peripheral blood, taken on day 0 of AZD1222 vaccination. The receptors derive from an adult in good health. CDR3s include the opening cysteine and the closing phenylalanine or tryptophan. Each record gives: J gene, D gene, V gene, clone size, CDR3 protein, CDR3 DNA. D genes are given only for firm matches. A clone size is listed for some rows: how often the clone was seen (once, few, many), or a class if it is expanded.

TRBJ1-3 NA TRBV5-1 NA CASRPMTGPGNTIYF TGCGCCAGCAGACCCATGACGGGGCCTGGAAACACCATATATTTT
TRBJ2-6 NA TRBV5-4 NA CASSFQGPGANVLTF TGTGCCAGCAGCTTTCAGGGGCCTGGGGCCAACGTCCTGACTTTC
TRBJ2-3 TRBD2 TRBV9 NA CASSVLASGKSDTQYF TGTGCCAGCAGCGTCCTGGCTAGCGGGAAATCAGATACGCAGTATTTT
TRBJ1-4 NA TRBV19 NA CATAGRPTNEKLFF TGTGCCACCGCTGGGCGGCCAACTAATGAAAAACTGTTTTTT
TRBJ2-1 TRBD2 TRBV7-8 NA CASSLGTSGSGRNEQFF TGTGCCAGCAGCTTAGGGACTAGCGGGAGTGGGCGCAATGAGCAGTTCTTC
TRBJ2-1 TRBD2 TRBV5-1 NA CASSSRTSGNEQFF TGCGCCAGCAGCTCTAGGACTAGCGGCAATGAGCAGTTCTTC
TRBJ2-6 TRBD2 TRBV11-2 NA CASSPRTSGRASGANVLTF TGTGCCAGCAGCCCGCGGACTAGCGGGAGGGCTTCTGGGGCCAACGTCCTGACTTTC
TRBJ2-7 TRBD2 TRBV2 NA CASSWTRPSEQYF TGTGCCAGCAGCTGGACTAGACCCTCGGAGCAGTACTTC
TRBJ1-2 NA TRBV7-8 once CASSSLLQGGYTF TGTGCCAGCAGCTCCCTCCTTCAAGGGGGCTACACCTTC
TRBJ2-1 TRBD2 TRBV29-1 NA CSVEGGLAGPSYNEQFF TGCAGCGTTGAAGGGGGACTAGCGGGACCTTCATACAATGAGCAGTTCTTC
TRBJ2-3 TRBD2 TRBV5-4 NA CASSLEGTSGRTDTQYF TGTGCCAGCAGCTTGGAGGGGACTAGCGGACGCACAGATACGCAGTATTTT
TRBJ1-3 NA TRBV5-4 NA CASSSMSSGNTIYF TGTGCCAGCAGCTCCATGAGCTCTGGAAACACCATATATTTT
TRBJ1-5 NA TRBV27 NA CASSFVGSQSPQHF TGTGCCAGCAGTTTTGTGGGGTCCCAGTCGCCCCAGCATTTT
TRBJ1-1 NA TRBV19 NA CASSIERNTEAFF TGTGCCAGTAGTATTGAGAGGAACACTGAAGCTTTCTTT